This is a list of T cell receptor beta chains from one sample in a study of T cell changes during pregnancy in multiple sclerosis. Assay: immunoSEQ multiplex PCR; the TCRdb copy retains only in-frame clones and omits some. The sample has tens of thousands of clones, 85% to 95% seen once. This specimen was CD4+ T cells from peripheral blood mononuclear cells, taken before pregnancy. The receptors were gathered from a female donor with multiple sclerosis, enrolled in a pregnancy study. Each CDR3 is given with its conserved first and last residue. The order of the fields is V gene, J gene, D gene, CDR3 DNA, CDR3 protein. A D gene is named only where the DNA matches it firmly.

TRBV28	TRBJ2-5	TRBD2	TGTGCCAGCAGTTTAACTAGCGGGGCCGGGCAGAAGACCCAGTACTTC	CASSLTSGAGQKTQYF
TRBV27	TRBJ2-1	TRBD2	TGTGCCAGCAGGCGAAGTAGCGGGAGTTGGGCCTACAATGAGCAGTTCTTC	CASRRSSGSWAYNEQFF
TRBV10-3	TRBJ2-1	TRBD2	TGTGCCATCAGCCGGACTAGCGGGATGCAGTTAAACAATGAGCAGTTCTTC	CAISRTSGMQLNNEQFF
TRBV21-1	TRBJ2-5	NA	TGTGCCCGCACCCGGCAGCGGGAGACCCAGTACTTC	CARTRQRETQYF
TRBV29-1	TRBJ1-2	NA	TGCAGCGTTGAATCGGGTAGCTACACCTTC	CSVESGSYTF
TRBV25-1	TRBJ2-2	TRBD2	TGTGCCAGCAGAAGCGGGAGGGCTGGCACCGGGGAGCTGTTTTTT	CASRSGRAGTGELFF
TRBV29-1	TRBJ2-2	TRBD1	TGCAGCACCCTCGGGACAGGGGACACCGGGGAGCTGTTTTTT	CSTLGTGDTGELFF
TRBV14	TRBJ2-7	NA	TGTGCCAGCAGCGCCCGCCCGGGGTCCACCTACGAGCAGTACTTC	CASSARPGSTYEQYF
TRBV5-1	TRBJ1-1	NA	TGCGCCAGCCATAGGGACACTCCGAACACTGAAGCTTTCTTT	CASHRDTPNTEAFF
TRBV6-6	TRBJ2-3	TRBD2	TGTGCCAGCAGCCCGCGGGGGGCTTACACAGATACGCAGTATTTT	CASSPRGAYTDTQYF
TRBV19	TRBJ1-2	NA	TGTGCCAGTAGTATTGTGCCCGGGTGGGGCTACACCTTC	CASSIVPGWGYTF
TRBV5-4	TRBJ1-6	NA	TGTGCCAGCAGCTTGACAGGGTGGTATAATTCACCCCTCCACTTT	CASSLTGWYNSPLHF
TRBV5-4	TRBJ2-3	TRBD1	TGTGCCAGCAGCTTGGGACAGGGGAGGACAGATACGCAGTATTTT	CASSLGQGRTDTQYF